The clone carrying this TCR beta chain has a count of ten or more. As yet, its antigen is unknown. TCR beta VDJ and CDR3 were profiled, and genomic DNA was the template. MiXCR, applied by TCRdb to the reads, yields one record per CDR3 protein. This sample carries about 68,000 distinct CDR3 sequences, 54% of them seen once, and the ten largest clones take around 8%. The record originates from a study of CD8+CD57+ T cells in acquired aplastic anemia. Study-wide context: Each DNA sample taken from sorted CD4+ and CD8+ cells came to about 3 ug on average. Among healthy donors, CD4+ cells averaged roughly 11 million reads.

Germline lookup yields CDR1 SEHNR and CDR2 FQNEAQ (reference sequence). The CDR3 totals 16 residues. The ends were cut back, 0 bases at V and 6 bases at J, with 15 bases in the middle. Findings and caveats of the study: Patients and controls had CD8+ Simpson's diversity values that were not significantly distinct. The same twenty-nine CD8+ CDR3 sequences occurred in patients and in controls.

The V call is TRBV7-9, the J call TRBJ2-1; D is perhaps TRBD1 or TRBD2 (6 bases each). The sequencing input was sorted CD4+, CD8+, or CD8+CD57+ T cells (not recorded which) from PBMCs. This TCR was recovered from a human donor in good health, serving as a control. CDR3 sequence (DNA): TGTGCCAGCAGCTTAGCGGAGGGGGGCGGCGTCAATGAGCAGTTCTTC. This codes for CASSLAEGGGVNEQFF.